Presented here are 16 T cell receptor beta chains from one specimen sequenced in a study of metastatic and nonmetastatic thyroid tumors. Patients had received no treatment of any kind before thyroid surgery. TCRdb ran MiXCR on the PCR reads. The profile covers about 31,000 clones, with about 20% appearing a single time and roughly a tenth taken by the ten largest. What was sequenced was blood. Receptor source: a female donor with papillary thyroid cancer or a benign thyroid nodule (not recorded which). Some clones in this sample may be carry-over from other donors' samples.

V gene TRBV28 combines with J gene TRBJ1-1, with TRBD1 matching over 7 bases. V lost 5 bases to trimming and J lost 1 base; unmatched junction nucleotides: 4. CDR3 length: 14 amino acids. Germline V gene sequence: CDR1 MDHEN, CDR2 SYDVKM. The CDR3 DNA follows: TGTGCCAGCAGTCTTGGACAGGCGAACACTGAAGCTTTCTTT. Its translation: CASSLGQANTEAFF.

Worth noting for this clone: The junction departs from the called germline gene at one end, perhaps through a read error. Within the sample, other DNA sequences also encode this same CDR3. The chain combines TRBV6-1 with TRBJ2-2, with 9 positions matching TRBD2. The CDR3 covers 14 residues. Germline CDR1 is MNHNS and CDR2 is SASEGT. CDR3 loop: CASSERGDTGELFF. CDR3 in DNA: TGTGCAAGCAGTGAGCGGGGGGACACAGGGGAGCTGTTTTTT.

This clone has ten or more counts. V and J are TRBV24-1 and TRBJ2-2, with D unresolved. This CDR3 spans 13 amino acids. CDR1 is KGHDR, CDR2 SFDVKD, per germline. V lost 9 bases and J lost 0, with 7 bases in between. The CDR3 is CATVAPNTGELFF. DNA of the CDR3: TGTGCCACCGTGGCACCGAACACCGGGGAGCTGTTTTTT.

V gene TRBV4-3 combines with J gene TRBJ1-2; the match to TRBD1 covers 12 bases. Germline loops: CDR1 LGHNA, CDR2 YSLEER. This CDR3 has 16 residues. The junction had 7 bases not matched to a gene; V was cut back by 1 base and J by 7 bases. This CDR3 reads CASSQGTGTGGFGYTF. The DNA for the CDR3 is TGCGCCAGCAGCCAAGGGACCGGGACAGGGGGCTTTGGCTACACCTTC.

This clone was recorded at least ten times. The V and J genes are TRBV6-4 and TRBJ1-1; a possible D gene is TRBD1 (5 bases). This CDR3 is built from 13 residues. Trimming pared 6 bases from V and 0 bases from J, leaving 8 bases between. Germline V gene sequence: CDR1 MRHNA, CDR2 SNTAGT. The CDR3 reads CASRRQMNTEAFF. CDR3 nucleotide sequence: TGTGCCAGCAGACGACAGATGAACACTGAAGCTTTCTTT.

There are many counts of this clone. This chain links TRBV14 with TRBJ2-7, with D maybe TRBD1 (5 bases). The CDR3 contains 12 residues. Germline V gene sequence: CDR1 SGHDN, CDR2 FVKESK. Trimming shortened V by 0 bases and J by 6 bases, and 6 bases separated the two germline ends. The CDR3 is CASSQDQGEQYF. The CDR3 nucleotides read TGTGCCAGCAGCCAAGATCAGGGCGAGCAGTACTTC.

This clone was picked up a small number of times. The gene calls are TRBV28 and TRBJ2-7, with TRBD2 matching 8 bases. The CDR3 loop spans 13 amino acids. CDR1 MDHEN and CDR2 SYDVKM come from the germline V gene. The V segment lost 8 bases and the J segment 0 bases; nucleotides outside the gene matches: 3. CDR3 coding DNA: TGTGCCAGCCCCGGGGGGGACTCCTACGAGCAGTACTTC. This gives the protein CASPGGDSYEQYF.

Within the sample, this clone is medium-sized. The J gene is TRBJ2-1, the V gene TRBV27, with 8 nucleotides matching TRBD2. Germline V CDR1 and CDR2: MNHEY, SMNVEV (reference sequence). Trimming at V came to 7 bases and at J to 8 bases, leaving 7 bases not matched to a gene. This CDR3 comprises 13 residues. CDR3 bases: TGTGCCAGCACCTTAGCGGGAAAAGATGAGCAGTTCTTC. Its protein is CASTLAGKDEQFF.

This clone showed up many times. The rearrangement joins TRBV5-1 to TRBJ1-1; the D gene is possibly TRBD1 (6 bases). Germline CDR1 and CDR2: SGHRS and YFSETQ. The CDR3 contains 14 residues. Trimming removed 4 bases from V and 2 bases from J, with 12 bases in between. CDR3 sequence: CASSVGQPNTEAFF. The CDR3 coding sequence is TGCGCCAGCAGCGTCGGACAGCCCAACACTGAAGCTTTCTTT.

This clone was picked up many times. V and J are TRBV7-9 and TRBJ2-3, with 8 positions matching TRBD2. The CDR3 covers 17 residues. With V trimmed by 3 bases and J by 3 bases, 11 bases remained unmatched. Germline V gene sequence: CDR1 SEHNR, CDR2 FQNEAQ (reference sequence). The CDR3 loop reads CASSFHERERGTDTQYF. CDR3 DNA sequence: TGTGCCAGCAGCTTCCACGAGCGGGAGCGGGGAACAGATACGCAGTATTTT.

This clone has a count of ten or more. The CDR3, as DNA: TGTGCCAGTAGGGGGACAGCTTACTACAATGAGCAGTTCTTC. Its translation: CASRGTAYYNEQFF. The rearrangement joins TRBV19 to TRBJ2-1, with 7 bases aligning to TRBD1. The ends lost 6 bases at V and 3 bases at J; junction bases unmatched: 5. This CDR3 spans 14 amino acids. CDR1 and CDR2 (germline): LNHDA, SQIVND (reference sequence). The variable domain in full, with the rest retrieved from reference TRBV19 and TRBJ2-1, is DGGITQSPKYLFRKEGQNVTLSCEQNLNHDAMYWYRQDPGQGLRLIYYSQIVNDFQKGDIAEGYSVSREKKESFPLTVTSAQKNPTAFYLCASRGTAYYNEQFFGPGTRLTVL.

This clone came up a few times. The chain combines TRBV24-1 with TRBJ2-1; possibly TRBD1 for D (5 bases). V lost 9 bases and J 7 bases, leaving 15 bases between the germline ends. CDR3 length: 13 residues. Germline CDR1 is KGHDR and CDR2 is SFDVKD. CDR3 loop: CATRAGALNEQFF. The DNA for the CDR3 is TGTGCCACCCGTGCTGGGGCCCTAAATGAGCAGTTCTTC.

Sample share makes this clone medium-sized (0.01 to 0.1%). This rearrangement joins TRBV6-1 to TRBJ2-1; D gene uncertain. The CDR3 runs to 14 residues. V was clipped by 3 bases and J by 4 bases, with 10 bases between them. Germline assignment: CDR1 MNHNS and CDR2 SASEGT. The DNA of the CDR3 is TGTGCCAGCAGTGATCCCACACAATACAATGAGCAGTTCTTC. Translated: CASSDPTQYNEQFF.

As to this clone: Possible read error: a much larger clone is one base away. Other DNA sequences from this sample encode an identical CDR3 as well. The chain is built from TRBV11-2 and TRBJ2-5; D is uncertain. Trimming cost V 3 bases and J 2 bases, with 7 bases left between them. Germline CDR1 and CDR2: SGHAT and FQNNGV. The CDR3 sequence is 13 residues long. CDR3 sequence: CASSLGTQETQYF. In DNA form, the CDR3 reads TGTGCCAGCAGCTTGGGTACACAAGAGACCCAGTACTTC.

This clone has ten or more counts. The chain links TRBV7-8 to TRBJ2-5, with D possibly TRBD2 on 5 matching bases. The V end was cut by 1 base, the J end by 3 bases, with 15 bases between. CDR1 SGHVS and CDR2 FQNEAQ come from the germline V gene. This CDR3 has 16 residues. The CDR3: CASSLGVGFGKETQYF. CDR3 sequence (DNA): TGTGCCAGCAGCTTAGGCGTTGGGTTCGGGAAAGAGACCCAGTACTTC.

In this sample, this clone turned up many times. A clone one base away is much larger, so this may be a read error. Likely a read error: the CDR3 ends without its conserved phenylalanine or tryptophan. CDR3 residues: CASSYGTGNSPLHL. In nucleotides, the CDR3 is TGTGCCAGCAGCTACGGGACAGGCAATTCACCCCTCCACCTT. The gene calls are TRBV7-3 and TRBJ1-6, with 8 bases that match TRBD1. Germline V lookup: CDR1 SGHTA, CDR2 FQGTGA. The CDR3 has 14 residues. The V and J ends lost 4 bases and 7 bases, in that order; junction bases with no gene match: 3.